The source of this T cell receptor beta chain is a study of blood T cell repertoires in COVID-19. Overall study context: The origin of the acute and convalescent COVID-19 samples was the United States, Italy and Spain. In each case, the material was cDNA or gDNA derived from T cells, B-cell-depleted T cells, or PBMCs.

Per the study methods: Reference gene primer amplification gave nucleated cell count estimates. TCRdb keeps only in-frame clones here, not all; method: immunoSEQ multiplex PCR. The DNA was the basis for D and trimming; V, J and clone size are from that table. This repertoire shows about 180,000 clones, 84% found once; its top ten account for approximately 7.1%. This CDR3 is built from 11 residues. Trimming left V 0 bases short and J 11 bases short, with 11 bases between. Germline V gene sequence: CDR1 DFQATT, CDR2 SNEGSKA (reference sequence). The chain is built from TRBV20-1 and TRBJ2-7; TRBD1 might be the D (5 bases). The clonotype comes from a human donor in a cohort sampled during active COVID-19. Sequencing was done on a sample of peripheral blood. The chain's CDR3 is CSARDGPREYF. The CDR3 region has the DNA TGCAGTGCTAGAGACGGGCCCAGGGAGTACTTC.